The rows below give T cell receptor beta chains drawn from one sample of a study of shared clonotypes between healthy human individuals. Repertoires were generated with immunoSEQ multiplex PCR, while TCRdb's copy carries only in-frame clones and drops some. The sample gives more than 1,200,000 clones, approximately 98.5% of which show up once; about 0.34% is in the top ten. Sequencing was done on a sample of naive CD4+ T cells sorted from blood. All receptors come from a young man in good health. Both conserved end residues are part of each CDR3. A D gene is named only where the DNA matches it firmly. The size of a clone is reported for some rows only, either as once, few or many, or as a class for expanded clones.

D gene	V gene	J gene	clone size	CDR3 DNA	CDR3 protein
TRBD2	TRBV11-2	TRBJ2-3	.	TGTGCCAGCAGCCCCACCAGCGGGAGAAGTGATACGCAGTATTTT	CASSPTSGRSDTQYF
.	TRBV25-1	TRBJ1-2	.	TGTGCCAGCAGTGAATTTGAGGGGTCTTATGGCTACACCTTC	CASSEFEGSYGYTF
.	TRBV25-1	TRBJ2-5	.	TGTGCCAGCAGTTGGGCGGCTGGGGGCTTGGAGACCCAGTACTTC	CASSWAAGGLETQYF
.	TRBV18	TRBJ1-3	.	TGTGCCAGCTCACCGGACAGTTCTGGAAACACCATATATTTT	CASSPDSSGNTIYF
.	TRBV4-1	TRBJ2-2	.	TGCGCCAGCAGCCAAGATCCTGACACGGGGGCCCGCACCGGGGAGCTGTTTTTT	CASSQDPDTGARTGELFF
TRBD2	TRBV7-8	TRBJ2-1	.	TGTGCCAGCAGCTGGGGACTAGCGGGAGGGCCAAGTCCGGAAGTCAATGAGCAGTTCTTC	CASSWGLAGGPSPEVNEQFF
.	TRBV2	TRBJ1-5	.	TGTGCCAGCAGTAGGGTCCTCGGCCGGAATCAGCCCCAGCATTTT	CASSRVLGRNQPQHF
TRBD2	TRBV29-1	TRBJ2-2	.	TGCAGCGGTAGAATAGCGGGGGAAAAAACCGGGGAGCTGTTTTTT	CSGRIAGEKTGELFF
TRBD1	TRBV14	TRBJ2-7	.	TGTGCCAGCAGCTCGAGGGACAGGTGGGGCGAGCAGTACTTC	CASSSRDRWGEQYF
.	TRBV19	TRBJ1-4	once	TGTGCCAGCAACCCGGATGCAACTAATGAAAAACTGTTTTTT	CASNPDATNEKLFF
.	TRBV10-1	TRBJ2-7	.	TGCGCCAGCAGTGGACACCGGGACCAATCCTACGAGCAGTACTTC	CASSGHRDQSYEQYF
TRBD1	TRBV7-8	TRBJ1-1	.	TGTGCCAGCAGCTTACAGGGGGAGTTGTCTGAAGCTTTCTTT	CASSLQGELSEAFF
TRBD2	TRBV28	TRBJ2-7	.	TGTGCCAGCAGTTTAGCGGCTAGCGGGAGCTACGAGCAGTACTTC	CASSLAASGSYEQYF
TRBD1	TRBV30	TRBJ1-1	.	TGTGCCTGGAGTGGACGGACAGGGGGAAAGGCTTTCTTT	CAWSGRTGGKAFF
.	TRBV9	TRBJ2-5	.	TGTGCCAGCAGCGTAGGGGCAGCCCAAGAGACCCAGTACTTC	CASSVGAAQETQYF
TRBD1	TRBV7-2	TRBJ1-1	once	TGTGCCAGCAGCACCCCGGGACAGCCTATTGAAGCTTTCTTT	CASSTPGQPIEAFF
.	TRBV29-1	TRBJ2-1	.	TGCAGCGTTGCAGAGAGCTCCTACAATGAGCAGTTCTTC	CSVAESSYNEQFF
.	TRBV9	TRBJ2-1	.	TGTGCCAGCAGCAAATTTGGGGAGGAACGTGAGCAGTTCTTC	CASSKFGEEREQFF
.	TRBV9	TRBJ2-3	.	TGTGCCAGCAGCGCTTCCTTGGGACACAGCACAGATACGCAGTATTTT	CASSASLGHSTDTQYF
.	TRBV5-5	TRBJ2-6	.	TGTGCCAGCAGCTTTAGTTTCGGACCGGGCCCCTCTGGGGCCAACGTCCTGACTTTC	CASSFSFGPGPSGANVLTF